This entry lists 10 T cell receptor beta chains sequenced from one sample in a study of vaccination effects on CD4 cells after COVID-19. The data were produced by immunoSEQ multiplex PCR, yet TCRdb's version contains in-frame clones alone and is incomplete. The table lists around 32,000 clones, approximately 75% of them singletons. These receptors' antigens are unknown. Antigen-specific CD4+ T cell clonotypes were called by their expansion after viral peptide-pool culture in ViraFEST. Isolating CD4+ T cells followed approximately 10 days of culture. As their vaccination, participants received two doses of either BNT162b2 or mRNA-1273. The material sequenced was CD4+ T cells from PBMCs cultured with HCoV-229E spike peptides, taken after COVID-19 vaccination. Receptor source: a human donor who received a COVID-19 vaccine.

The rearrangement links TRBV27 to TRBJ1-2; D remains ambiguous. Trimming shortened V by 0 bases and J by 5 bases, and 19 bases separated the two germline ends. This CDR3 is 17 amino acids long. Per germline, CDR1 MNHEY and CDR2 SMNVEV (reference sequence). CDR3 protein: CASSLSTRTNTAYGYTF. Here the CDR3 DNA reads TGTGCCAGCAGTTTATCCACCAGGACCAACACGGCATATGGCTACACCTTC.

This clone was found a few times. The chain is built from TRBV4-2 and TRBJ2-3, with D possibly matching TRBD2 (6 bases). Germline V gives CDR1 LGHNA, CDR2 YNFKEQ. V was trimmed by 0 bases and J by 9 bases, leaving 16 bases between them. This CDR3 has 15 residues. CDR3 loop: CASSQDGERERTQYF. The CDR3 region has the DNA TGTGCCAGCAGCCAAGATGGAGAACGGGAGAGAACGCAGTATTTT.

CDR3 DNA: TGTGCCAGCAGTAAACAGGGGTTATGGGATGAGCAGTTCTTC. Protein: CASSKQGLWDEQFF. The V and J genes are TRBV6-5 and TRBJ2-1; TRBD1 agrees at 7 bases. V lost 5 bases and J lost 8; bases outside the gene matches: 9. The CDR3 has 14 amino acids. Germline V gene lookup returns CDR1 MNHEY and CDR2 SVGAGI.

This clone came up a few times. This sequence joins TRBV6-1 and TRBJ2-5; 9 nucleotides line up with TRBD1. The V gene's germline CDR1 is MNHNS and CDR2 SASEGT. Unmatched junction bases numbered 3, after V lost 2 bases and J lost 5 bases. This CDR3 has 14 amino acids. In nucleotides, the CDR3 is TGTGCCAGCAGTGAACTGGGGACAGGGGAGACCCAGTACTTC. Its translation is CASSELGTGETQYF.

The genes are TRBV4-2 and TRBJ2-7, with TRBD2 as a possible D gene (5 bases). Germline V gene lookup returns CDR1 LGHNA and CDR2 YNFKEQ. CDR3 length: 15 amino acids. V was cut by 0 bases and J by 1 base, with 10 bases left in between. The CDR3 coding sequence is TGTGCCAGCAGCCAAGACATAGCGCCGTCCTACGAGCAGTACTTC. Translated, it gives CASSQDIAPSYEQYF.

This clone was detected only a few times. The V and J genes are TRBV7-2 and TRBJ1-2, with 9 bases matching TRBD1. Germline assignment: CDR1 SGHTA and CDR2 FQGNSA. CDR3 length: 15 amino acids. J was trimmed by 3 bases and V by 4 bases; bases with no gene match: 6. The CDR3 loop is CASSSGQGLYYGYTF. As DNA, the CDR3 is TGTGCCAGCAGCTCCGGACAGGGGCTGTACTATGGCTACACCTTC.

The chain uses TRBV15 and TRBJ2-7; tentatively, D is TRBD2 (5 bases). CDR1 is LNHNV, CDR2 YYDKDF, per germline (reference sequence). Trimming shortened V by 0 bases and J by 3 bases, and 9 bases separated the two germline ends. The CDR3 length is 14 residues. CDR3 nucleotides: TGTGCCACCAGCAGAGATGGACTCTACTACGAGCAGTACTTC. This encodes CATSRDGLYYEQYF. The full variable domain, completed using reference TRBV15 and TRBJ2-7, is DAMVIQNPRYQVTQFGKPVTLSCSQTLNHNVMYWYQQKSSQAPKLLFHYYDKDFNNEADTPDNFQSRRPNTSFCFLDIRSPGLGDTAMYLCATSRDGLYYEQYFGPGTRLTVT.

This clone showed up just a few times. The CDR3 coding sequence is TGTGCCAGCAGCTGGACAGGGTATGATTCACCCCTCCACTTT. This sequence encodes CASSWTGYDSPLHF. The chain couples TRBV11-2 to TRBJ1-6; 8 bases line up with TRBD1. This CDR3 region has 14 residues. The V gene end was trimmed by 4 bases and the J gene end by 8 bases; junction bases not matched to a gene: 4. CDR1 SGHAT and CDR2 FQNNGV come from the germline V gene. Using reference TRBV11-2 and TRBJ1-6 for the parts outside the CDR3, the full variable domain is EAGVAQSPRYKIIEKRQSVAFWCNPISGHATLYWYQQILGQGPKLLIQFQNNGVVDDSQLPKDRFSAERLKGVDSTLKIQPAKLEDSAVYLCASSWTGYDSPLHFGNGTRLTVT.

This clone occurred once. This chain connects TRBV5-4 to TRBJ2-5; 7 bases map to TRBD2. J was trimmed by 2 bases and V by 4 bases; bases with no gene match: 8. Germline V gives CDR1 SGHNT, CDR2 YYREEE (reference sequence). The CDR3 is 15 residues long. The CDR3 DNA reads TGTGCCAGCAGCGTTCAGCGGGGCTTACAAGAGACCCAGTACTTC. It yields the protein CASSVQRGLQETQYF.

The genes are TRBV29-1 and TRBJ2-3, with D possibly being TRBD2 (6 bases). The CDR3 contains 14 residues. V lost 5 bases, J lost 1 base, and 13 bases lay in between. Germline V CDR1 and CDR2: SQVTM, ANQGSEA. Here the CDR3 reads CSVRRAGGTDTQYF. As DNA, the CDR3 is TGCAGCGTTCGGAGGGCGGGTGGCACAGATACGCAGTATTTT.